This TCR beta chain was observed in a study of molecular identifiers for immune sequencing clone quantification. Study-wide background: Replicates partitioned RNA from approximately 20,000 or 98,000 naive CD8 cells into five parts, sequencing four.

Ten or more counts support this clonotype. Its antigen is unknown. Findings and caveats of the study: Beyond 20 RNA copies, clones held over 98% of effector molecules, compared with under 1% in naive cells. Spiked-in Jurkat TCR RNA corresponding to one cell was reported as detectable against roughly 1 million naive cells.

TCR libraries were built in bulk with a published protocol and specific TCR primers. TCRdb re-called the PCR reads with MiXCR, one entry per CDR3 protein. The profile shows hundreds of thousands of distinct CDR3 sequences, roughly 27% of them singletons. The sequence came from a human donor in good health. Some libraries in this study had Jurkat cell RNA spiked in. The sample comprised naive CD8+ T cells from blood, with Jurkat cell RNA spiked in. Subset of the sample: FACS-sorted CD8+CD4-CCR7+CD45RA+ naive T cells.

CDR3 region: CASSQVRGDTQYF. The CDR3 DNA is TGCGCCAGCAGCCAAGTTCGCGGGGATACGCAGTATTTT. The rearrangement uses TRBV4-3 and TRBJ2-3, with D perhaps matching TRBD2 (5 bases). The CDR3 is 13 residues long. Germline loops: CDR1 LGHNA, CDR2 YSLEER. Trimming took 1 base from V and 6 from J, leaving 8 bases between them.